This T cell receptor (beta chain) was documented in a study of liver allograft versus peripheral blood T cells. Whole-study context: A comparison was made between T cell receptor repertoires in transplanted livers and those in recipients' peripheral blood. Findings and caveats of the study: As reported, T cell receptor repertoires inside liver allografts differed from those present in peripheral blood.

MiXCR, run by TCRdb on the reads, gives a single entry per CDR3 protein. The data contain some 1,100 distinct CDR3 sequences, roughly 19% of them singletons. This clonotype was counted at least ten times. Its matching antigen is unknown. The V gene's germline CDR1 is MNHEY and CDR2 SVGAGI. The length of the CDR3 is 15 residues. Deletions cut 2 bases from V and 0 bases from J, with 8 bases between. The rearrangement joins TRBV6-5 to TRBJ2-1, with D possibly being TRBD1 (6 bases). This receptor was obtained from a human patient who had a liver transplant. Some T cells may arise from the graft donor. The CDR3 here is CASSYGDNSYNEQFF. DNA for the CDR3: TGTGCCAGCAGTTACGGGGACAACTCCTACAATGAGCAGTTCTTC.